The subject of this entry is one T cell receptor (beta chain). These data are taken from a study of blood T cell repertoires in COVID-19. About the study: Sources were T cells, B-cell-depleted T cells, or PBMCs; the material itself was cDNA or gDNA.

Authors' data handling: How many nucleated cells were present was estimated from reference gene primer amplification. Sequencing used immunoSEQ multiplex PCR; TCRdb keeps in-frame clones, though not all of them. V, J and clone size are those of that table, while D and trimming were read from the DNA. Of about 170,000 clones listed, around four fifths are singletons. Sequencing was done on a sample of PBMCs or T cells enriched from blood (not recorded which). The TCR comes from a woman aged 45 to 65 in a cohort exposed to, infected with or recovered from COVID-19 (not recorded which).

The CDR3 region has the DNA TGTGCCAGCAGCTGGACAGGGGGGTATAATGAGCAGTTCTTC. Its protein is CASSWTGGYNEQFF. The chain has TRBV11-3 and TRBJ2-1; 10 bases agree with TRBD1. The CDR3 has 14 amino acids. V lost 4 bases to trimming and J lost 7 bases; unmatched junction nucleotides: 4. Germline values: CDR1 SGHNT, CDR2 YENEEA. Full variable domain (rest looked up from reference TRBV11-3 and TRBJ2-1): EAGVVQSPRYKIIEKKQPVAFWCNPISGHNTLYWYLQNLGQGPELLIRYENEEAVDDSQLPKDRFSAERLKGVDSTLKIQPAELGDSAVYLCASSWTGGYNEQFFGPGTRLTVL.